What follows is one T cell receptor (beta chain) and its context. This specimen comes from a study of T cells in tumors after PD-1 blockade. With V trimmed by 2 bases and J by 4 bases, 4 bases remained unmatched. CDR3 length equals 16 residues. From germline, CDR1 is MDHEN and CDR2 SYDVKM. Generated by immunoSEQ multiplex PCR, the TCRdb table keeps only in-frame clones and is missing some. Altogether some 2,400 clones are present, around 74% being singletons, with the ten largest covering approximately 13%. Sequencing was performed on tumor tissue, taken after anti-PD-1 treatment. This chain uses TRBV28 with TRBJ2-6, with 8 bases aligning to TRBD1. This clonotype was obtained from a human donor with basal cell carcinoma. CDR3 protein: CASSLQGAGGANVLTF. The CDR3 DNA is TGTGCCAGCAGTTTACAGGGGGCGGGAGGGGCCAACGTCCTGACTTTC.